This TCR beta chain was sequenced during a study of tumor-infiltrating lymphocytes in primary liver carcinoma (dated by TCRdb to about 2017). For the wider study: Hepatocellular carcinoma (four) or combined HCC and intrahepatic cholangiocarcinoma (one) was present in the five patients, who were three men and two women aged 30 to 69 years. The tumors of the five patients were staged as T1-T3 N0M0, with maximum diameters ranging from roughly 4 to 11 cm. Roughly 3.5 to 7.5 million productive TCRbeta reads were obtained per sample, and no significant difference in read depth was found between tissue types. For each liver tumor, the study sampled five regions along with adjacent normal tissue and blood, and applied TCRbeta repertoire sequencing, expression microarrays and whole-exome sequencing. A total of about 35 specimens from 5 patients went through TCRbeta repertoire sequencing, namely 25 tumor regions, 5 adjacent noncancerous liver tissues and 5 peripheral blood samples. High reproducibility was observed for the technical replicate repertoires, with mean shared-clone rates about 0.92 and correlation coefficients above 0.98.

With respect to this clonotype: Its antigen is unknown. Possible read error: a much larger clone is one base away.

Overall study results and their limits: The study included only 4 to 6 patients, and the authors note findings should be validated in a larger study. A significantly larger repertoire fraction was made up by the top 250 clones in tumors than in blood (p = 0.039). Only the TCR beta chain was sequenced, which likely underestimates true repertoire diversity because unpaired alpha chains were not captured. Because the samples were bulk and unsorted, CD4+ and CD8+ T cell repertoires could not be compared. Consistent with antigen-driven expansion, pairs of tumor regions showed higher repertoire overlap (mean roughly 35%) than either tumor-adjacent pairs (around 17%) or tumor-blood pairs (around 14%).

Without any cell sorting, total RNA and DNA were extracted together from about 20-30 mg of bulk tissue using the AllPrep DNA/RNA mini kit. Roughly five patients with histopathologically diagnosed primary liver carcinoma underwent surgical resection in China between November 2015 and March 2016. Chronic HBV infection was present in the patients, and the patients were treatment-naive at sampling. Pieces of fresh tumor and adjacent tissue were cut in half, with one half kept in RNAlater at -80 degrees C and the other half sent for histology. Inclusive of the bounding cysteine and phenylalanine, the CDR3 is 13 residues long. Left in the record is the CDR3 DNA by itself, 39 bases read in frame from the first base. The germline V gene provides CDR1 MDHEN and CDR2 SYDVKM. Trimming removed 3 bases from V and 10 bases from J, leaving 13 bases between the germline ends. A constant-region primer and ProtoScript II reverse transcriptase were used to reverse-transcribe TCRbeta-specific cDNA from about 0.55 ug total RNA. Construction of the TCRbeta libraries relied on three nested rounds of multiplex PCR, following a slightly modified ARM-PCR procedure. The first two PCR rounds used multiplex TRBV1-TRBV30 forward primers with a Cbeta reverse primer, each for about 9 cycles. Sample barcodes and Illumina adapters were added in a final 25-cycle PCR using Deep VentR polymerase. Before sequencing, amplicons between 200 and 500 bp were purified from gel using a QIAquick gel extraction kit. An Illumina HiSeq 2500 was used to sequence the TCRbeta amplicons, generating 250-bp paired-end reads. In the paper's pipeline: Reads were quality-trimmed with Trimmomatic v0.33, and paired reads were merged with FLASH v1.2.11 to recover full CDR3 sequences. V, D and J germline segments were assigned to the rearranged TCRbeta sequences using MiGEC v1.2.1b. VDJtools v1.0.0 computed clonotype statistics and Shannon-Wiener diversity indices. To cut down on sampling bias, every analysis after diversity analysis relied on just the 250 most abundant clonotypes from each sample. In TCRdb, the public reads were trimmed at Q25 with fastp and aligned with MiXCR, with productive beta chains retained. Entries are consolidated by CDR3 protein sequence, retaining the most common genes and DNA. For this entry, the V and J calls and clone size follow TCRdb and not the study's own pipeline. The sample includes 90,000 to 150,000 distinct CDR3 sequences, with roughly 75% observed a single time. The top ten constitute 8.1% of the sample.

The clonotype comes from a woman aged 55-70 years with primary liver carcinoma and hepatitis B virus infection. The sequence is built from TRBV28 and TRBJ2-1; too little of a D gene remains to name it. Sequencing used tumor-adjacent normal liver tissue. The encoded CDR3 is CASSFSGLGEQFF. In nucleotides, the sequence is TGTGCCAGCAGTTTTAGTGGGCTAGGGGAGCAGTTCTTC.